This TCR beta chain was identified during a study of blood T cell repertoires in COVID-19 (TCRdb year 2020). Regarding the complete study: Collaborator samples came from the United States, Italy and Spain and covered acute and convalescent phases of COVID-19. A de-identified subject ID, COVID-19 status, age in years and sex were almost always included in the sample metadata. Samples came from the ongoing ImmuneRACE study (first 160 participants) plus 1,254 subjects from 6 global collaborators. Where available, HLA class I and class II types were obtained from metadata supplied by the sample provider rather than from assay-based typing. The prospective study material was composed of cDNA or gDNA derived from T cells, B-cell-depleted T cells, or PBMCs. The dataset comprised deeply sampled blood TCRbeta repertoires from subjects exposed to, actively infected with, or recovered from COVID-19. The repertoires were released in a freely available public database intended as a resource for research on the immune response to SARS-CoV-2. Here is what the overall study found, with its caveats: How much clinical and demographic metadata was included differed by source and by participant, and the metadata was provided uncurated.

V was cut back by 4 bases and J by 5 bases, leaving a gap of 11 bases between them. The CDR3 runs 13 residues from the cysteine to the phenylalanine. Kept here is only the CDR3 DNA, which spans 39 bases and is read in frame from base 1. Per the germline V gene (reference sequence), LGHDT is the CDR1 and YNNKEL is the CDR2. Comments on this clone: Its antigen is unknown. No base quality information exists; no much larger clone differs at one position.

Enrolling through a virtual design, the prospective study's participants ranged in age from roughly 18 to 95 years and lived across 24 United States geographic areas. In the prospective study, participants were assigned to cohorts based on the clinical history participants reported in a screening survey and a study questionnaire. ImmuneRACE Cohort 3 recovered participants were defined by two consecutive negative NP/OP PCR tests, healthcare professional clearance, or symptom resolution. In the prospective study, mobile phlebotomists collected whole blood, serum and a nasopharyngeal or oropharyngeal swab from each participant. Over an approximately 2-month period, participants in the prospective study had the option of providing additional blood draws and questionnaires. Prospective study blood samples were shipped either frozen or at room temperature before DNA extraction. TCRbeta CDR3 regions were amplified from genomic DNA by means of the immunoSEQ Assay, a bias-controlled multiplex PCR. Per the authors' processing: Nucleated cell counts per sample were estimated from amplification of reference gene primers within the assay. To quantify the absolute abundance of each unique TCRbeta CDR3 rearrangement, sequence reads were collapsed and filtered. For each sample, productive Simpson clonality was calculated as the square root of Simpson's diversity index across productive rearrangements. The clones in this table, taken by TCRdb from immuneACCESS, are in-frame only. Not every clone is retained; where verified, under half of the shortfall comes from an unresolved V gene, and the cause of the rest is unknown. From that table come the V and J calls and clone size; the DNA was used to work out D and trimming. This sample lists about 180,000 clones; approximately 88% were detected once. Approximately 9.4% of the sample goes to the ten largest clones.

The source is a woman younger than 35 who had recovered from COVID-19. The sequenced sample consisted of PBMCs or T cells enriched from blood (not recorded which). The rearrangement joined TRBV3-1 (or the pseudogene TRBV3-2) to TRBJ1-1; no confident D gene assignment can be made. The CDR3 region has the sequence CASSREGRTEAFF. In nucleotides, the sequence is TGTGCCAGCAGCCGGGAGGGTCGGACTGAAGCTTTCTTT.